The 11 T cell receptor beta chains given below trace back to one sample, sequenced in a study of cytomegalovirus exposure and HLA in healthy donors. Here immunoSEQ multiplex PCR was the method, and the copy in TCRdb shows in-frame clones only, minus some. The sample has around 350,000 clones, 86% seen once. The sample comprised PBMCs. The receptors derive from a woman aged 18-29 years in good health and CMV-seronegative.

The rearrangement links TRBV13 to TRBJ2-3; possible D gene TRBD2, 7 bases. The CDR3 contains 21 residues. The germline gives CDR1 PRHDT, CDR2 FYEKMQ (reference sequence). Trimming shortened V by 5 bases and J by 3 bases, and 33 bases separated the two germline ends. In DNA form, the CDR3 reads TGTGCCAGCAGCCTCTTATGGCGGGATCCGCGGGAGAGGGGGGGGACAGATACGCAGTATTTT. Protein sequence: CASSLLWRDPRERGGTDTQYF.

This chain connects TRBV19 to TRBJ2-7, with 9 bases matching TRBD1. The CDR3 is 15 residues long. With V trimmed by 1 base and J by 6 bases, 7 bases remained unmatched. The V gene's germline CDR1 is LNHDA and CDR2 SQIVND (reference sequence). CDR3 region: CASSIVGQGRGEQYF. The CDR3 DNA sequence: TGTGCCAGTAGTATAGTCGGACAGGGGAGAGGCGAGCAGTACTTC.

This CDR3 reads CASSEEPDSPYGYTF. As DNA, the CDR3 is TGTGCCAGCAGTGAGGAACCCGACAGCCCATATGGCTACACCTTC. This rearrangement joins TRBV2 to TRBJ1-2; a weak D match, TRBD1 (5 bases). The CDR3 contains 15 residues. Germline CDR1 reads SNHLY; CDR2 reads FYNNEI. V lost 3 bases to trimming and J lost 5 bases, with 16 bases between them.

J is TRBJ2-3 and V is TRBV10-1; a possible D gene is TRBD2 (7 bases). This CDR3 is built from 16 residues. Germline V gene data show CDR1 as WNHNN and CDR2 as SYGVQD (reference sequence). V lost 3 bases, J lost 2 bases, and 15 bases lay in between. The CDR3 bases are TGCGCCAGCAGTGAAGGAGGGGGGGACCCCACAGATACGCAGTATTTT. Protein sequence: CASSEGGGDPTDTQYF.

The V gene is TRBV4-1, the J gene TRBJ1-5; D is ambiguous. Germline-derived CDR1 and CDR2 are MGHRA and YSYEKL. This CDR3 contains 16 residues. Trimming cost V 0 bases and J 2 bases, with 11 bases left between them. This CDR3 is CASSQDGGLGNQPQHF. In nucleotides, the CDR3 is TGCGCCAGCAGCCAAGATGGAGGTTTAGGCAATCAGCCCCAGCATTTT.

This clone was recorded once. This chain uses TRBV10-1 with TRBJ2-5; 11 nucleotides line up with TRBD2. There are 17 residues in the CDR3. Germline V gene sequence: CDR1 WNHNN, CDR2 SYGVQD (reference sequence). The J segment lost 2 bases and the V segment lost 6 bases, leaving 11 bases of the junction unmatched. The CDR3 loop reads CASSPLGTSGSQETQYF. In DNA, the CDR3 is TGCGCCAGCAGCCCCCTTGGGACTAGCGGTTCACAAGAGACCCAGTACTTC.

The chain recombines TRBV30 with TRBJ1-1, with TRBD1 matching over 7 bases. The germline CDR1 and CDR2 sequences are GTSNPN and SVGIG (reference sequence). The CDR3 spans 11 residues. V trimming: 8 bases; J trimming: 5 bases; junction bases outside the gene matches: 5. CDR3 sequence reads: CARKTGTEAFF. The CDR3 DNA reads TGTGCCCGCAAGACAGGGACTGAAGCTTTCTTT.

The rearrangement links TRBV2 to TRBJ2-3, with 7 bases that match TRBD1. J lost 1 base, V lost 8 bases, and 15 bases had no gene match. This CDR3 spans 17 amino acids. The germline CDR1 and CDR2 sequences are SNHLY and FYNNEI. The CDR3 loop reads CASLILLGGRGTDTQYF. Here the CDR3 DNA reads TGTGCCAGCCTGATCCTATTAGGGGGCCGAGGCACAGATACGCAGTATTTT. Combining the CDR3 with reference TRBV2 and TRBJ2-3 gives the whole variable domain EPEVTQTPSHQVTQMGQEVILRCVPISNHLYFYWYRQILGQKVEFLVSFYNNEISEKSEIFDDQFSVERPDGSNFTLKIRSTKLEDSAMYFCASLILLGGRGTDTQYFGPGTRLTVL.

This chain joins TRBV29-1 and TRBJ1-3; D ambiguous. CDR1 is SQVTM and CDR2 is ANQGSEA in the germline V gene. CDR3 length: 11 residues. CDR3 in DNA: TGCAGGGACTTAACTGGAAACACCATATATTTT. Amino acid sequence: CRDLTGNTIYF.

CDR3 in amino acids: CASSFPEGEQYF. For the CDR3, the DNA is TGTGCCAGCAGCTTTCCGGAGGGCGAGCAGTACTTC. The gene calls are TRBV7-8 and TRBJ2-7; weak D call: TRBD2 (6 bases). V shed 3 bases and J shed 6 bases, with 9 bases lying between them. The length of the CDR3 is 12 residues. Germline-derived CDR1 and CDR2 are SGHVS and FQNEAQ. Together with reference TRBV7-8 and TRBJ2-7, the CDR3 gives the full variable domain: GAGVSQSPRYKVAKRGQDVALRCDPISGHVSLFWYQQALGQGPEFLTYFQNEAQLDKSGLPSDRFFAERPEGSVSTLKIQRTQQEDSAVYLCASSFPEGEQYFGPGTRLTVT.

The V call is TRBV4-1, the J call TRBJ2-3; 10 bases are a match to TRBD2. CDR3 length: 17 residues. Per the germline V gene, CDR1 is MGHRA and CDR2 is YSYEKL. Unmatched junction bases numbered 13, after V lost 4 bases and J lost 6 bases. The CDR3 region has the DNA TGCGCCAGCAGCCCGGGACGAGCTAGCGGGAGTTCGGATACGCAGTATTTT. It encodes CASSPGRASGSSDTQYF.